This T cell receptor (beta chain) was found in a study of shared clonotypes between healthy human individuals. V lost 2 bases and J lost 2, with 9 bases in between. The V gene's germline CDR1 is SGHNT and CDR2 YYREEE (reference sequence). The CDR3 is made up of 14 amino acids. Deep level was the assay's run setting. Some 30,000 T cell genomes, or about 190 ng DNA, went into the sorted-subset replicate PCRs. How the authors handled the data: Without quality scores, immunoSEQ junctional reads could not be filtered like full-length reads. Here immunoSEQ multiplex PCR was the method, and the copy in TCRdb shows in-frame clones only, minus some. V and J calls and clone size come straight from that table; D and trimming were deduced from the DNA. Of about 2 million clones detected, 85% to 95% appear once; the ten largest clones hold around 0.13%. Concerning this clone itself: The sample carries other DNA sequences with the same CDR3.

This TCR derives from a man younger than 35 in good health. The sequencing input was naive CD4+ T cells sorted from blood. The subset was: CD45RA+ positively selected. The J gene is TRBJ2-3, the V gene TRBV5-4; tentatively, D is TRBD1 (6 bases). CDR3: CASSLSGVTDTQYF. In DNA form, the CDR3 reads TGTGCCAGCAGCTTATCAGGGGTCACAGATACGCAGTATTTT.